Sequencing of this T cell receptor (beta chain) was carried out in a study of blood T cell repertoires in COVID-19. Study-level background: There were acute and convalescent COVID-19 samples, and they came from the United States, Italy and Spain.

Original methodology: Amplifying reference gene primers gave estimates of nucleated cell counts. Some clones are missing from TCRdb's copy, which holds only in-frame ones; the method was immunoSEQ multiplex PCR. V, J and clone size derive from that table, while D and trimming were established from the DNA sequence. The sample has 6,000 to 9,500 clones, about 73% seen once. Sequencing was performed on peripheral blood. The sequence was obtained from a human donor in a cohort sampled during active COVID-19.

CDR3 sequence: CASRNGQGAVYEQYF. CDR3 nucleotide sequence: TGTGCCAGCAGAAATGGACAGGGGGCTGTGTACGAGCAGTACTTC. The chain recombines TRBV28 with TRBJ2-7; TRBD1 matches at 11 bases. CDR3 length: 15 residues. V was clipped by 6 bases and J by 4 bases; unmatched bases: 8. The germline gives CDR1 MDHEN, CDR2 SYDVKM.